The 27 T cell receptor beta chains below were found in one sample sequenced in a study of T cells after posttransplantation cyclophosphamide. A marrow graft followed busulfan-fludarabine conditioning, with cyclophosphamide on days +3 and +4. The table came from immunoSEQ multiplex PCR; TCRdb's copy has only in-frame clones and leaves some out. Altogether roughly 8,100 clones were found in the sample, and no singletons occur. Source: PBMCs, taken 90 to 100 days after allogeneic stem cell transplant with posttransplant cyclophosphamide. These receptors all come from a female patient aged 60 or older who received an allogeneic stem cell transplant from an unrelated donor, was CMV-positive, and had acute GVHD only. Some T cells may be graft donor cells.

This clone was recorded many times. The V and J genes are TRBV19 and TRBJ2-5; TRBD2 might be the D (7 bases). CDR1 is LNHDA and CDR2 is SQIVND in the germline V gene (reference sequence). Trimming took 5 bases from V and 4 from J, leaving 17 bases between them. CDR3 length: 15 amino acids. CDR3 sequence: CASSPRLGGGETQYF. The CDR3 nucleotides are TGTGCCAGTAGTCCCCGACTAGGGGGGGGAGAGACCCAGTACTTC.

This clone was counted ten times or more. The junction and the germline gene differ at one end; a read error may be behind it. This chain joins TRBV5-1 and TRBJ2-7; D may be TRBD2 (6 bases). Germline V lookup: CDR1 SGHRS, CDR2 YFSETQ. This CDR3 region has 15 residues. Here the CDR3 DNA reads TGCGCCAGCAGCCTTGGTCGGGGGACCTCCGACGAGCAGTACTTC. Its protein is CASSLGRGTSDEQYF.

The table lists this clone with many counts. The chain has TRBV4-3 and TRBJ2-1, with a possible D match to TRBD2 (6 bases). CDR1 is LGHNA, CDR2 YSLEER, per germline. The V end lost 0 bases, the J end lost 9 bases, and 9 bases lay between the germline ends. This CDR3 region has 13 residues. The CDR3 DNA reads as TGCGCCAGCAGCCAAGATAGGAGGGGTGAGCAGTTCTTC. It specifies CASSQDRRGEQFF.

This clone was found many times. The chain links TRBV11-3 to TRBJ2-1; 8 nucleotides align to TRBD2. V gave up 5 bases and J gave up 2 bases; unmatched junction bases: 5. This CDR3 is built from 15 residues. The germline CDR1 and CDR2 sequences are SGHNT and YENEEA. The DNA for the CDR3 is TGTGCCAGCAGCCCAGGTAGCGGGGCCTACAATGAGCAGTTCTTC. Its protein is CASSPGSGAYNEQFF.

This clone was found many times. The chain links TRBV7-2 to TRBJ1-1; possible D gene TRBD1, 6 bases. V was clipped by 4 bases and J by 1 base, with 10 bases between them. CDR1 SGHTA and CDR2 FQGNSA come from the germline V gene. The CDR3 contains 14 residues. The CDR3 DNA follows: TGTGCCAGCAGCTACAGGGCGAGGAACACTGAAGCTTTCTTT. Translation: CASSYRARNTEAFF. The full variable domain, completed using reference TRBV7-2 and TRBJ1-1, is GAGVSQSPSNKVTEKGKDVELRCDPISGHTALYWYRQSLGQGLEFLIYFQGNSAPDKSGLPSDRFSAERTGGSVSTLTIQRTQQEDSAVYLCASSYRARNTEAFFGQGTRLTVV.

Many counts were recorded for this clone. CDR3 loop: CASRTSGTYEQYF. In DNA form, the CDR3 reads TGTGCCAGCAGGACTAGCGGAACGTACGAGCAGTACTTC. The chain joins TRBV19 to TRBJ2-7; 10 positions agree with TRBD2. V trimming: 9 bases; J trimming: 4 bases; junction bases outside the gene matches: 6. Germline loops: CDR1 LNHDA, CDR2 SQIVND (reference sequence). This CDR3 has 13 amino acids.

The rearrangement links TRBV12-3 or TRBV12-4 to TRBJ1-6, with D perhaps matching TRBD1 (5 bases). The germline V and J ends were trimmed by 3 bases and 7 bases, with 10 bases remaining between them. The CDR3 consists of 14 residues. The CDR3 nucleotides read TGTGCCAGCAGTTTGGGGGGATTCAATTCACCCCTCCACTTT. This sequence encodes CASSLGGFNSPLHF.

Ten or more counts support this clone. The chain is built from TRBV24-1 and TRBJ1-1, with TRBD1 matching over 11 bases. The CDR3 runs to 15 residues. Looked up from germline, CDR1 is KGHDR and CDR2 is SFDVKD. Trimming cost V 3 bases and J 5 bases; bases outside gene matches: 4. CDR3 sequence reads: CATSDPGTGGTEAFF. CDR3 coding DNA: TGTGCCACCAGTGATCCCGGGACAGGGGGGACTGAAGCTTTCTTT.

This clone has a count of ten or more. CDR3 coding DNA: TGTGCCAGCAGCTTAGATGCGGGGGGCGGCTACGAGCAGTACTTC. Translating gives CASSLDAGGGYEQYF. The chain is built from TRBV7-2 and TRBJ2-7; 8 nucleotides align to TRBD2. This CDR3 has 15 residues. Germline CDR1 is SGHTA and CDR2 is FQGNSA. V lost 1 base, J lost 3 bases, and 5 bases stayed unmatched.

The sample holds many counts of this clone. The chain combines TRBV6-6 with TRBJ2-7; tentative D call: TRBD1 (6 bases). Deletions cut 0 bases from V and 0 bases from J, with 12 bases between. CDR1 and CDR2 from the germline V gene are MNHNY and SVGAGI (reference sequence). The CDR3 extends over 16 amino acids. The DNA of the CDR3 is TGTGCCAGCAGTTACTCGAAACAGGGAAGCTCCTACGAGCAGTACTTC. Residues: CASSYSKQGSSYEQYF.

This clone appeared a few times. The V gene is TRBV5-6, the J gene TRBJ2-5; 8 positions agree with TRBD1. This CDR3 has 18 amino acids. Germline V gene lookup returns CDR1 SGHDT and CDR2 YYEEEE. J was trimmed by 4 bases and V by 4 bases; bases with no gene match: 18. In DNA, the CDR3 is TGTGCCAGCAGCCCCACCCTTATGAGGACAGGGCTGGTAGAGACCCAGTACTTC. Amino acid sequence: CASSPTLMRTGLVETQYF.

In its sample, this clone was seen a few times. The V gene is TRBV5-1, the J gene TRBJ1-2, with 8 bases aligning to TRBD1. This CDR3 has 15 residues. V trimming: 1 base; J trimming: 7 bases; junction bases outside the gene matches: 9. CDR1 and CDR2 (germline): SGHRS, YFSETQ. This CDR3 reads CASSLTPGGFVGYTF. CDR3 nucleotides: TGCGCCAGCAGCTTGACCCCAGGGGGCTTTGTTGGCTACACCTTC.

This clone was seen at least ten times. The chain's CDR3 is CASSPTWPSNQPQHF. In DNA form, the CDR3 reads TGTGCCAGCAGCCCAACGTGGCCCAGCAATCAGCCCCAGCATTTT. The rearrangement joins TRBV12-3 or TRBV12-4 to TRBJ1-5; D uncertain. V was clipped by 6 bases and J by 1 base, with 13 bases between them. This CDR3 has 15 residues.

This clone was seen repeatedly, ten times or more. This sequence joins TRBV6-5 and TRBJ2-5, with unresolved D. This CDR3 spans 13 amino acids. Trimming stripped 2 bases from V and 1 base from J, with 5 bases between. Germline loops: CDR1 MNHEY, CDR2 SVGAGI. The chain's CDR3 is CASSYRPQETQYF. The CDR3 nucleotides read TGTGCCAGCAGTTACAGGCCCCAAGAGACCCAGTACTTC.

Ten or more counts support this clone. The chain joins TRBV11-2 to TRBJ1-1, with TRBD1 identical over 12 bases. J lost 5 bases, V lost 4 bases, and 2 bases had no gene match. This CDR3 is built from 14 residues. Germline V gene data show CDR1 as SGHAT and CDR2 as FQNNGV. In nucleotides, the CDR3 is TGTGCCAGCAGCTCGGGACAGGGGGCGACTGAAGCTTTCTTT. It yields the protein CASSSGQGATEAFF.

This clone was found many times. The rearrangement uses TRBV7-9 and TRBJ1-2; D uncertain. The CDR3 covers 14 residues. Germline CDR1 is SEHNR and CDR2 is FQNEAQ (reference sequence). Between the trimmed V and J ends, which lost 4 bases and 3 bases, there was a span of 12 bases. The CDR3 bases are TGTGCCAGCAGCTCGAGGGCTTCGGACTATGGCTACACCTTC. Translation gives CASSSRASDYGYTF.

This clone has ten or more counts. This chain joins TRBV7-9 and TRBJ2-1; a possible D gene is TRBD2 (6 bases). Per germline, CDR1 SEHNR and CDR2 FQNEAQ (reference sequence). This CDR3 contains 13 residues. The V and J ends lost 1 base and 10 bases respectively, with 11 bases between them. The CDR3 sequence is CASSLVFGGEQFF. CDR3 bases: TGTGCCAGCAGCTTAGTATTCGGGGGAGAGCAGTTCTTC.

This clone was counted a few times. This chain links TRBV30 with TRBJ1-2; D is uncertain. Germline lookup yields CDR1 GTSNPN and CDR2 SVGIG (reference sequence). The CDR3 has 11 amino acids. The ends were cut back, 6 bases at V and 5 bases at J, with 10 bases in the middle. CDR3 amino acids: CACVHVYGYTF. The CDR3 bases are TGTGCCTGTGTACATGTGTATGGCTACACCTTC.

The table lists this clone with a few counts. The chain carries TRBV6-5 and TRBJ2-5, with D perhaps matching TRBD2 (7 bases). The V and J ends lost 6 bases and 4 bases respectively, with 15 bases between them. Germline V gene data show CDR1 as MNHEY and CDR2 as SVGAGI. This CDR3 contains 14 residues. CDR3 amino acids: CASSPGGGLETQYF. As DNA, the CDR3 is TGTGCCAGCAGCCCTGGGGGGGGCTTAGAGACCCAGTACTTC.

This clone has at least ten counts. The chain links TRBV4-2 to TRBJ2-3; TRBD2 matches at 10 bases. Unmatched junction bases numbered 11, after V lost 4 bases and J lost 4 bases. Germline CDR1 LGHNA, CDR2 YNFKEQ. The CDR3 is made up of 17 amino acids. The CDR3, as DNA: TGTGCCAGCAGCCCCCCAGCGGGAGGGTTTAGCCCAGATACGCAGTATTTT. As protein: CASSPPAGGFSPDTQYF.

Ten or more counts support this clone. The chain is built from TRBV6-2 or TRBV6-3 and TRBJ2-1, with D possibly matching TRBD2 (5 bases). The CDR3 is made up of 14 amino acids. V shed 11 bases and J shed 0 bases, with 14 bases lying between them. Germline CDR1 and CDR2: MNHEY and SVGEGT. For the CDR3, the DNA is TGTGCCGTAACACTAGAAAGCTCCTACAATGAGCAGTTCTTC. This encodes CAVTLESSYNEQFF.

This clone has ten or more counts. V usage is TRBV6-1 and J usage is TRBJ2-7; 8 bases map to TRBD1. The germline V gene encodes CDR1 MNHNS and CDR2 SASEGT. The trim removed 5 bases at V and 6 bases at J, leaving 9 bases unmatched. This CDR3 comprises 14 residues. The CDR3 nucleotides read TGTGCCAGCAGTCTGACAGGGGAGAAATTCGAGCAGTACTTC. Encoded protein: CASSLTGEKFEQYF.

This clone was detected many times. The rearrangement uses TRBV5-4 and TRBJ2-1, with 10 bases that match TRBD2. The CDR3 contains 15 residues. After removal of 0 bases from V and 6 bases from J, the junction contained 3 bases not matched to a gene. Germline CDR1 SGHNT, CDR2 YYREEE (reference sequence). The CDR3 DNA reads TGTGCCAGCAGCTTGGTAGCGGGGGGTGTCAATGAGCAGTTCTTC. It specifies CASSLVAGGVNEQFF.

V usage is TRBV30 and J usage is TRBJ2-2, with D unresolved. The CDR3 covers 13 residues. Looked up from germline, CDR1 is GTSNPN and CDR2 is SVGIG (reference sequence). V was cut by 2 bases and J by 3 bases, with 7 bases left in between. The CDR3 DNA reads as TGTGCCTGGAGTAGGCCCGACACCGGGGAGCTGTTTTTT. Translating gives CAWSRPDTGELFF.

This clone was seen repeatedly, ten times or more. This chain links TRBV19 with TRBJ1-2; D might be TRBD1 (5 bases). The CDR3 runs 16 residues. The V gene's germline CDR1 is LNHDA and CDR2 SQIVND (reference sequence). The V and J ends lost 2 bases and 4 bases respectively, with 17 bases between them. The CDR3 region has the DNA TGTGCCAGTAGTATATCGAGGGGTCGGCTTGGCTATGGCTACACCTTC. Protein sequence: CASSISRGRLGYGYTF.

This clone was recorded many times. The V gene is TRBV11-2, the J gene TRBJ2-7; D call uncertain. From germline, CDR1 is SGHAT and CDR2 FQNNGV. The ends were cut back, 0 bases at V and 9 bases at J, with 9 bases in the middle. The CDR3 sequence is 12 residues long. DNA of the CDR3: TGTGCCAGCAGCTTAGATTCCGTATGGCAGTACTTC. As protein: CASSLDSVWQYF.

At least ten counts were recorded for this clone. This chain connects TRBV2 to TRBJ1-6; 8 positions match TRBD1. Germline V gives CDR1 SNHLY, CDR2 FYNNEI. J gave up 7 bases and V 6 bases, and 2 bases lay outside the gene matches. The CDR3 is 13 residues long. The CDR3 loop reads CASRTGVNSPLHF. The CDR3 region has the DNA TGTGCCAGCAGGACAGGGGTCAATTCACCCCTCCACTTT.